Sequencing of this TCR beta chain was carried out in a study of vaccination effects on CD4 cells after COVID-19. This clone was seen a few times. The target antigen is unknown. Before sequencing, viral peptide pools were used by the ViraFEST assay to expand antigen-specific CD4+ T cells. Culture lasted about ten days before CD4+ T cell isolation. None of the vaccinated had previously contracted SARS-CoV-2, and their nucleocapsid antibodies tested negative. Here immunoSEQ multiplex PCR was the method, and the copy in TCRdb shows in-frame clones only, minus some. The sample lists about 73,000 clones, around 79% occurring once. Germline V lookup: CDR1 LNHDA, CDR2 SQIVND (reference sequence). This CDR3 comprises 15 residues. Deletions cut 1 base from V and 5 bases from J, with 13 bases between.

Sample: CD4+ T cells from PBMCs cultured with HCoV-NL63 spike peptides, taken before COVID-19 vaccination. The sequence came from a human donor who received a COVID-19 vaccine. V usage is TRBV19 and J usage is TRBJ2-3; a possible D gene is TRBD2 (6 bases). CDR3 DNA: TGTGCCAGTAGTATAGTGGGTCTAGCGAGAGATACGCAGTATTTT. Its translation: CASSIVGLARDTQYF.